These 7 T cell receptor beta chains came from one sample sequenced in a study of T cell responses to AZD1222 COVID-19 vaccine. Sequencing was performed with immunoSEQ multiplex PCR; in TCRdb, only in-frame clones are kept and a portion is missing. This sample has 110,000 to 150,000 clones, with roughly nine tenths found just once. Sequenced here: peripheral blood, sampled on day 0 of AZD1222 vaccination. The receptors derive from an adult in good health.

The V gene is TRBV5-1, the J gene TRBJ2-1; tentatively, D is TRBD1 (6 bases). Germline loops: CDR1 SGHRS, CDR2 YFSETQ. V lost 2 bases to trimming and J lost 2 bases, with 11 bases between them. The length of the CDR3 is 15 residues. CDR3 region: CASSFEGETYNEQFF. The CDR3, as DNA: TGCGCCAGCAGCTTTGAGGGGGAGACCTACAATGAGCAGTTCTTC. The whole variable domain, filled in from reference TRBV5-1 and TRBJ2-1, reads KAGVTQTPRYLIKTRGQQVTLSCSPISGHRSVSWYQQTPGQGLQFLFEYFSETQRNKGNFPGRFSGRQFSNSRSEMNVSTLELGDSALYLCASSFEGETYNEQFFGPGTRLTVL.

The chain uses TRBV10-2 and TRBJ1-2; D is undetermined. The CDR3 has 15 amino acids. Germline lookup yields CDR1 WSHSY and CDR2 SAAADI. V gave up 2 bases and J gave up 5 bases, with 15 bases separating them. CDR3 residues: CASSEGPGLGYGYTF. For the CDR3, the DNA is TGCGCCAGCAGTGAGGGTCCGGGGTTAGGTTATGGCTACACCTTC.

The chain recombines TRBV10-3 with TRBJ1-2, with TRBD1 matching over 8 bases. The germline V gene has CDR1 ENHRY and CDR2 SYGVKD. V trimming: 2 bases; J trimming: 6 bases; junction bases outside the gene matches: 8. This CDR3 contains 15 residues. The CDR3 DNA is TGTGCCATCAGTGAGAAAGGGGGACAGGTCCATGGCTACACCTTC. Translating it yields CAISEKGGQVHGYTF.

The V call is TRBV5-4, the J call TRBJ2-1; 8 nucleotides match TRBD1. The CDR3 contains 16 residues. Trimming took 4 bases from V and 6 from J; bases not matched to a gene: 12. The germline V gene has CDR1 SGHNT and CDR2 YYREEE (reference sequence). This chain's CDR3 is CASSTQGALVSNEQFF. As DNA, the CDR3 is TGTGCCAGCAGCACTCAGGGGGCGTTAGTAAGCAATGAGCAGTTCTTC.

The genes are TRBV12-3 or TRBV12-4 and TRBJ1-1; D not resolved. This CDR3 region has 13 residues. Trimming left V 0 bases short and J 4 bases short, with 6 bases between. The CDR3 region is CASSLAGITEAFF. Written as DNA, the CDR3 is TGTGCCAGCAGTTTAGCCGGAATCACTGAAGCTTTCTTT.

CDR3 nucleotides: TGTGCCAGCAGCCTAACCGAGGGCACTGAAGCTTTCTTT. Protein product: CASSLTEGTEAFF. The chain employs TRBV11-2 and TRBJ1-1; D is uncertain. Germline V gene lookup returns CDR1 SGHAT and CDR2 FQNNGV. The CDR3 spans 13 residues. The V gene lost 5 bases and the J gene lost 4 bases, with 11 bases spanning the gap.

This clone was counted only a few times. This chain uses TRBV18 with TRBJ2-7; TRBD1 is a possible D gene (7 bases). Trimming removed 1 base at V and 5 bases at J, with 18 bases between. Germline V gene sequence: CDR1 KGHSH, CDR2 LQKENI. This CDR3 has 16 amino acids. As DNA, the CDR3 is TGTGCCAGCTCACCACAGGGGGCGGGGATGGGGAACGAGCAGTACTTC. Amino acids: CASSPQGAGMGNEQYF.